The following is a T cell receptor beta chain sequence with its context. The data derive from a study of blood T cell repertoires in COVID-19. Study in general: PBMCs, B-cell-depleted T cells, or T cells were the source of the cDNA or gDNA that made up the material.

Recruits, aged about 18 to 89 years, lived in 24 US areas. Cohort allocation depended upon clinical history that participants reported. This CDR3 has 15 residues. V was shortened by 2 bases and J by 0 bases, with 10 bases between the two germline ends. Germline-derived CDR1 and CDR2 are SEHNR and FQNEAQ (reference sequence). Authors' data handling: Nucleated cell counts were estimated from reference gene primer amplification. The data were produced by immunoSEQ multiplex PCR, yet TCRdb's version contains in-frame clones alone and is incomplete. V and J calls plus clone size are reproduced from that table; the DNA served to infer D and trimming. Among a few hundred thousand clones listed, around nine tenths were seen once.

Sequencing was carried out using PBMCs or T cells enriched from blood (not recorded which). The chain links TRBV7-9 to TRBJ1-1, with D possibly TRBD1 on 5 matching bases. The receptor was derived from a woman aged 50 to 60 who had recovered from COVID-19. The DNA of the CDR3 is TGTGCCAGCAGCTTATCTATGGGGCTGAACACTGAAGCTTTCTTT. Its translation: CASSLSMGLNTEAFF.